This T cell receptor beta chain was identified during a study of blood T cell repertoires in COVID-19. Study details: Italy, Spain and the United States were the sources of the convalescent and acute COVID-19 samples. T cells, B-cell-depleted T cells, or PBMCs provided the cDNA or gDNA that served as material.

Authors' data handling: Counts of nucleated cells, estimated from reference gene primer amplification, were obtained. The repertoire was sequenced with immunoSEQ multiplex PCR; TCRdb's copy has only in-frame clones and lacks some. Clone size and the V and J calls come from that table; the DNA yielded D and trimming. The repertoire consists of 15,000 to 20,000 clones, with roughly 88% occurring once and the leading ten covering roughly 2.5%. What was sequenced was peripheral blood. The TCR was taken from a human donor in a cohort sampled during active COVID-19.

The chain's CDR3 is CASSSQETQYF. The CDR3 region has the DNA TGTGCCAGCAGCTCTCAAGAGACCCAGTACTTC. V and J are TRBV5-4 and TRBJ2-5; D remains ambiguous. The CDR3 sequence is 11 residues long. Per the germline V gene, CDR1 is SGHNT and CDR2 is YYREEE (reference sequence). V was trimmed by 3 bases and J by 2 bases, leaving 2 bases between them.